This T cell receptor beta chain was profiled in a study of CD8 T cells in Susac syndrome (dated by TCRdb to the late 2010s). About the full investigation: The study used repertoire sequencing to test whether antigen drove CD8+ T cell activation and differentiation in Susac syndrome. The study compared CD8+ T cell repertoire clonality among around 11 healthy donors, approximately 14 Susac syndrome patients and 15 multiple sclerosis patients.

Peripheral blood CD8+ and CD4+ T cells from healthy donors, Susac syndrome patients and multiple sclerosis patients were profiled by high-throughput TCR beta sequencing. The multiple sclerosis controls were treatment-naive patients who had stable or active relapsing-remitting disease and met the revised McDonald criteria. Bulk CD8+ and CD4+ T cells were purified by magnetic negative isolation, while CD8+ TEMRA cells were enriched using FACS. Blood was collected in EDTA tubes and processed within 24 hours, with PBMCs isolated through density gradient centrifugation. PBMCs destined for TCR sequencing were cryopreserved in liquid nitrogen and later thawed in a 37 °C water bath. The sorted or isolated CD4+, CD8+ and CD8+ TEMRA cells had a purity of 90% or higher. V drops 7 bases and J drops 7 bases, leaving 10 bases in between. From a lookup of the germline V gene, CDR1 and CDR2 are SNHLY and FYNNEI. The CDR3, cysteine through phenylalanine, is 11 amino acids long. The DNA shown is the 33-base CDR3, in frame from base 1.

RNA was extracted using the RNeasy kit, and about 0.5 to 1 ug of the RNA was reverse transcribed with random hexamers. TCR beta CDR3 regions were amplified with the immunoSEQ multiplex PCR assay covering 54 Vbeta and 13 Jbeta segments. To correct PCR amplification bias, a synthetic template baseline was used for both primer optimization and computational correction. The original pipeline was this. Only productive sequences were kept, with reads annotated to V, D and J genes according to IMGT and analyzed in immunoSEQ Analyzer. Clonality was computed as one minus Shannon entropy normalized by log2 of the number of productive unique sequences. For each patient and control, public and private clones were evaluated among the 100 most prevalent clones. Clones were defined as Susac-specific when absent from the healthy and MS cohorts, from approximately 1,100 published viral clones and from other ImmuneACCESS disease sequences. Using fastp at Q25 and MiXCR, TCRdb reprocessed the public reads and kept productive beta chains. Entries that share a CDR3 protein sequence are merged under the most common genes and DNA. The V and J calls shown here were made by TCRdb, not taken from the authors' results. This sample is represented by some 150,000 distinct CDR3 sequences; around 95% of them were singletons. The ten largest clones represent 0.14% to 0.15% of the sample.

About this clonotype: It has no known antigen specificity. Base quality data are lacking; no much larger clone is found one base away.

What the study reported, not specific to this receptor: The number of individuals in the TCR sequencing and HLA analysis was recognized as being relatively small.

This chain is built from TRBV2 and TRBJ1-1, with the D gene call left open. The source of this sequence is a human donor with multiple sclerosis. Sequencing was done on a sample of CD8+ T cells from PBMCs. The DNA sequence is TGTGCCAGCACCACCCTCAATGAAGCTTTCTTT. This gives the protein CASTTLNEAFF.